This T cell receptor beta chain was recovered during a study of CD8+CD57+ T cells in acquired aplastic anemia (dated by TCRdb to between 2018 and 2020). Concerning the study at large: Extracted DNA from sorted CD4+ and CD8+ cells averaged around 3.3 ug, ranging from about 0.18 to 27.4 ug. A CD8+CD57+ expansion meant a frequency higher than the mean frequency seen in healthy subjects.

Expansion of CD8+CD57+ cells had been shown by flow cytometry in the patients chosen for sequencing. Every patient had severe acquired aplastic anemia, diagnosed using the International Study of Aplastic Anemia and Agranulocytosis and Camitta criteria. Patients had received no therapy at the time of blood sampling. TCR repertoires of sorted CD4+ and CD8+ blood T cells from severe aplastic anemia patients and healthy subjects were deep-sequenced in the study. Patients were enrolled in the USA under clinicaltrials.gov protocols 00001620, 01623167, 00001397, 00071045, 00081523 and 00961064. Ficoll-Paque density gradient centrifugation was used to isolate peripheral blood mononuclear cells. Before DNA was extracted, CD4+ and CD8+ T cells were sorted using either FACS or magnetic beads. Genomic DNA was used as template for profiling of TCR beta VDJ combinations and CDR3 sequences. TCR repertoire sequencing was run on an Illumina HiSeq 2000. The authors processed their data as follows. Repertoires were assessed using TRBV/TRBJ rearrangement plots, CDR3 size and DJ length profiles, and Simpson's diversity index. The most abundant DNA sequence in the deep sequencing data was taken as the immunodominant clone. CDR3 amino acid sequences were screened for sharing across subjects and were compared with published repertoires and the VDJdb database. The raw public data were reprocessed by TCRdb itself: fastp quality trimming at Q25, MiXCR clonotype calling, in-frame beta chains only. CDR3 protein sequences are deduplicated, and each keeps its most common genes and DNA. The V and J calls were determined by TCRdb, not by the authors. This sample comprises roughly 250,000 distinct CDR3 sequences, around 82% of them detected only once. The ten largest clonotypes hold 35% to 50% of the sample.

What the research found in general, with its limitations: Patients and healthy controls showed no significant difference in CD8+ Simpson's diversity (P=0.060). Around 30 CD8+ CDR3 sequences were shared between patients and controls but appeared highly expressed in patients and within their immunodominant clones.

Comment on this clonotype: The specificity of this receptor is unknown. No per-base quality is available; no much larger clone lies one base away.

V is reduced by 6 bases and J by 2 bases, leaving a spacing of 15 bases between them. Including cysteine and phenylalanine, the CDR3 has 15 amino acids. The entry retains the CDR3 DNA only, 45 bases that are in frame from base 1. For CDR1 and CDR2, the germline V gene (reference sequence) lists LNHNV and YYDKDF. Sequencing input: sorted CD4+, CD8+, or CD8+CD57+ T cells (not recorded which) from PBMCs. This sequence originates from a human donor with aplastic anemia. The rearranged chain carries TRBV15 and TRBJ2-3; the D gene is possibly TRBD1 or TRBD2, with 5 bases matching each. The DNA sequence reads TGTGCCACCAGTACGAGGGGCGCGGACACAGATACGCAGTATTTT. Translated, it reads CATSTRGADTDTQYF.